These 18 T cell receptor beta chains originate from one sample sequenced in a study of T cell clones after liver transplantation. Libraries were prepared by immunoSEQ multiplex PCR; TCRdb keeps only in-frame clonotypes and omits some of them. The data contain about 72,000 clones, roughly nine tenths of them seen just once; the ten biggest clones take up under 3.5%. The sequenced sample was CD4+ T cells from blood, obtained before liver transplant. These receptors all come from a human donor who received a liver transplant.

The chain carries TRBV5-1 and TRBJ2-3; perhaps TRBD2 as D (5 bases). Germline values: CDR1 SGHRS, CDR2 YFSETQ. CDR3 length equals 15 residues. V shed 4 bases and J shed 2 bases, with 14 bases lying between them. CDR3 DNA: TGCGCCAGCAGCCCTGAGGGTTTTCCCACAGATACGCAGTATTTT. It yields the protein CASSPEGFPTDTQYF.

The CDR3 DNA reads TGTGCCTGGAGTTCCGGACAGATATTAACTAATGAAAAACTGTTTTTT. Amino acids: CAWSSGQILTNEKLFF. This chain links TRBV30 with TRBJ1-4; a weak D match, TRBD1 (6 bases). The V end was cut by 2 bases, the J end by 1 base, with 14 bases between. In germline, CDR1 is GTSNPN, CDR2 SVGIG (reference sequence). The CDR3 runs to 16 residues.

This rearrangement joins TRBV19 to TRBJ2-7; 11 bases align to TRBD2. V gave up 2 bases and J gave up 3 bases; unmatched junction bases: 9. The CDR3 is 17 residues long. The germline V gene encodes CDR1 LNHDA and CDR2 SQIVND (reference sequence). The CDR3 sequence: CASSIRLAGGLVYEQYF. In DNA, the CDR3 is TGTGCCAGTAGTATACGTCTAGCGGGAGGCCTTGTCTACGAGCAGTACTTC. Filled out from reference TRBV19 and TRBJ2-7, the complete variable domain reads DGGITQSPKYLFRKEGQNVTLSCEQNLNHDAMYWYRQDPGQGLRLIYYSQIVNDFQKGDIAEGYSVSREKKESFPLTVTSAQKNPTAFYLCASSIRLAGGLVYEQYFGPGTRLTVT.

The chain uses TRBV5-4 and TRBJ2-1, with D unresolved. Germline CDR1 and CDR2: SGHNT and YYREEE (reference sequence). The V and J ends lost 0 bases and 10 bases respectively, with 8 bases between them. The length of the CDR3 is 12 residues. The CDR3 sequence: CASSLGLREQFF. CDR3 in DNA: TGTGCCAGCAGCTTGGGACTCAGGGAGCAGTTCTTC.

The chain couples TRBV5-1 to TRBJ2-3, with 12 bases identical to TRBD2. This CDR3 region has 15 residues. V lost 4 bases, J lost 6 bases, and 6 bases stayed unmatched. Per the germline V gene, CDR1 is SGHRS and CDR2 is YFSETQ. The CDR3 reads CASSPRLAGVDTQYF. DNA for the CDR3: TGCGCCAGCAGCCCAAGACTAGCGGGAGTGGATACGCAGTATTTT.

This chain uses TRBV5-5 with TRBJ1-2; tentative D call: TRBD1 (6 bases). Between the trimmed V and J ends, which lost 0 bases and 5 bases, there was a span of 11 bases. The germline gives CDR1 SGHKS, CDR2 YYEKEE (reference sequence). CDR3 length: 14 amino acids. For the CDR3, the DNA is TGTGCCAGCAGCTTGGGGACAGACGGATATGGCTACACCTTC. Its translation is CASSLGTDGYGYTF.

The rearrangement links TRBV7-6 to TRBJ1-3; no firm D call. The CDR3 totals 16 residues. V lost 0 bases to trimming and J lost 0 bases, with 9 bases between them. Germline V CDR1 and CDR2: SGHVS, FNYEAQ. The CDR3 region is CASSLAPGASGNTIYF. CDR3 coding DNA: TGTGCCAGCAGCTTAGCGCCGGGAGCCTCTGGAAACACCATATATTTT.

V usage is TRBV6-1 and J usage is TRBJ2-7; the D is unclear. V was trimmed by 2 bases and J by 3 bases, leaving 11 bases between them. The CDR3 spans 14 residues. Germline V gives CDR1 MNHNS, CDR2 SASEGT. CDR3 DNA sequence: TGTGCCAGCAGTGAAAGGACCCCGGGCTACGAGCAGTACTTC. Translation: CASSERTPGYEQYF.

The chain links TRBV7-8 to TRBJ2-1; 11 nucleotides align to TRBD2. The ends lost 5 bases at V and 5 bases at J; junction bases unmatched: 8. The germline gives CDR1 SGHVS, CDR2 FQNEAQ. The CDR3 sequence is 16 residues long. In DNA form, the CDR3 reads TGTGCCAGCAGCCGAGCAGGGACTAGCGGAGACAATGAGCAGTTCTTC. Translating gives CASSRAGTSGDNEQFF.

The chain employs TRBV9 and TRBJ1-2; 9 bases line up with TRBD1. With 3 bases clipped from V and 2 bases from J, the junction kept 2 bases outside the gene matches. The CDR3 totals 14 residues. Germline CDR1 reads SGDLS; CDR2 reads YYNGEE. CDR3 coding DNA: TGTGCCAGCAGCGACGGGACAGGGAACTATGGCTACACCTTC. Amino acids: CASSDGTGNYGYTF.

The V call is TRBV5-1, the J call TRBJ2-1, with 10 bases that match TRBD2. The CDR3 length is 15 residues. Germline trimming cut 4 bases from V and 4 bases from J; bases unmatched to any gene: 5. Germline V lookup: CDR1 SGHRS, CDR2 YFSETQ. CDR3 in DNA: TGCGCCAGCAGCCTCACTAGCGGGACTTACAATGAGCAGTTCTTC. It translates to CASSLTSGTYNEQFF.

The rearrangement uses TRBV19 and TRBJ2-7, with a possible D match to TRBD2 (6 bases). The ends were cut back, 5 bases at V and 5 bases at J, with 19 bases in the middle. Germline loops: CDR1 LNHDA, CDR2 SQIVND (reference sequence). The CDR3 spans 15 residues. The CDR3 DNA follows: TGTGCCAGTAGTGAGTTGGGGACTGATCTGGACGAGCAGTACTTC. Its translation is CASSELGTDLDEQYF.

The gene calls are TRBV11-3 and TRBJ2-7, with a weak D call TRBD1 (6 bases). The CDR3 covers 16 residues. Looked up from germline, CDR1 is SGHNT and CDR2 is YENEEA. The V gene lost 0 bases and the J gene lost 1 base, with 13 bases spanning the gap. The CDR3 here is CASSLESGQPSYEQYF. As DNA, the CDR3 is TGTGCCAGCAGCTTAGAGTCAGGACAGCCTTCCTACGAGCAGTACTTC.

The chain uses TRBV11-2 and TRBJ2-2; maybe TRBD2 (6 bases). The CDR3 has 15 amino acids. Germline lookup yields CDR1 SGHAT and CDR2 FQNNGV. Trimming cost V 4 bases and J 1 base, with 10 bases left between them. CDR3: CASSSGTLNTGELFF. CDR3 nucleotides: TGTGCCAGCAGCTCCGGGACTTTGAACACCGGGGAGCTGTTTTTT.

The genes are TRBV4-2 and TRBJ2-3; D is possibly TRBD2 (6 bases). Trimming left V 0 bases short and J 9 bases short, with 25 bases between. Per germline, CDR1 LGHNA and CDR2 YNFKEQ. There are 18 residues in the CDR3. The CDR3 nucleotides read TGTGCCAGCAGCCAAGATTGGATACCGGCTAGCGTAGGGAGGACGCAGTATTTT. This gives the protein CASSQDWIPASVGRTQYF.

V usage is TRBV6-1 and J usage is TRBJ1-2; possible D gene TRBD1, 5 bases. CDR1 MNHNS and CDR2 SASEGT come from the germline V gene. The CDR3 length is 15 residues. Trimming removed 2 bases at V and 3 bases at J, with 13 bases between. The CDR3 sequence: CASSESAGSYYGYTF. CDR3 nucleotide sequence: TGTGCCAGCAGTGAATCGGCAGGGTCGTACTATGGCTACACCTTC.

This rearrangement joins TRBV28 to TRBJ2-7, with TRBD2 matching over 8 bases. CDR1 MDHEN and CDR2 SYDVKM come from the germline V gene. J lost 0 bases, V lost 5 bases, and 9 bases had no gene match. The CDR3 is made up of 16 amino acids. Here the CDR3 DNA reads TGTGCCAGCAGTCCCCAAGGGCTAGCGGGCTCCTACGAGCAGTACTTC. This encodes CASSPQGLAGSYEQYF.

The chain couples TRBV10-2 to TRBJ2-7; TRBD1 agrees at 8 bases. There are 14 residues in the CDR3. The germline V gene encodes CDR1 WSHSY and CDR2 SAAADI. V lost 6 bases to trimming and J lost 4 bases; unmatched junction nucleotides: 8. CDR3 region: CASRARQGRYEQYF. CDR3 nucleotide sequence: TGCGCCAGCAGAGCGAGACAGGGGAGGTACGAGCAGTACTTC.